Described below is a single TCR beta chain sequence and its context. Losses at the gene ends were 0 bases for V and 3 bases for J; bases not matched to a gene: 5. The CDR3 runs to 15 residues. Germline CDR1 SGHNT, CDR2 YYREEE (reference sequence). The data belong to a study of blood T cell repertoires in COVID-19. Study context: PBMCs, B-cell-depleted T cells, or T cells provided the cDNA or gDNA that made up the material.

Everyone who took part was roughly 18 to 95 years old, and they came from 24 US areas. Participant-reported clinical history was the basis for cohort assignment. The data were produced by immunoSEQ multiplex PCR, yet TCRdb's version contains in-frame clones alone and is incomplete. The table shows fewer than 350,000 clones, with roughly 89% occurring only once. This rearrangement joins TRBV5-4 to TRBJ2-7; 8 bases agree with TRBD1. What was sequenced was PBMCs or T cells enriched from blood (not recorded which). The clonotype was recovered from a man aged 55 to 70 who had recovered from COVID-19. DNA for the CDR3: TGTGCCAGCAGCTTGGAGCAGGGGGCTCACTACGAGCAGTACTTC. Its protein is CASSLEQGAHYEQYF. The full variable domain, its missing parts supplied by reference TRBV5-4 and TRBJ2-7, is ETGVTQSPTHLIKTRGQQVTLRCSSQSGHNTVSWYQQALGQGPQFIFQYYREEENGRGNFPPRFSGLQFPNYSSELNVNALELDDSALYLCASSLEQGAHYEQYFGPGTRLTVT.